This T cell receptor (beta chain) was recovered during a study of beta chain features in type 1 diabetes (dated by TCRdb to between 2018 and 2020). In the study overall: No differences in mean age, gender distribution, total cell number or subset yield were found between patients and healthy donors. Across all samples, approximately 98,000,000 sorted cells were examined, and cell number per subset correlated strongly with RNA yield. The study compared TCRB repertoires of sorted circulating CD4+ T cell subsets between recently diagnosed type 1 diabetes patients and matched healthy donors. Regulatory and stem cell-like memory subsets were isolated from only 8 patients and roughly 8 healthy donors, whereas naive and central memory subsets came from all 28 donors.

Each donor gave one peripheral blood draw, roughly 120 mL on average, collected into heparinised tubes. Naive, central memory, regulatory and stem cell-like memory CD4+ T cells were sorted on a BD FACSAria II using a panel including CD45RO, CCR7, CD25, CD127, CD95 and CD27. Every sorted population had a purity above 95%. PBMCs were separated immediately by Lymphoprep density gradient centrifugation and were stained directly, without being cultured. So that batch effects would be minimized, each experiment stained and sorted samples in pairs, pairing one healthy donor with one patient. The entire isolated RNA was reverse transcribed using the High Capacity cDNA Reverse Transcription Kit, and thus expressed TCRB transcripts were sequenced. Deep immunoSEQ sequencing was performed on naive, central memory and regulatory T cell samples, with an average of around 3.5 million total reads per sample. Sorted cells were lysed in RLT buffer, and RNA was extracted using DNase-treated RNeasy Micro or Mini kits according to cell number. Each cell subset was processed on its own to prevent cross-contamination, while patient and healthy donor samples were processed together. Using the immunoSEQ multiplex PCR, TCRB sequences were amplified from cDNA into 87-bp fragments spanning the CDR3 region. Sequencing of the amplicons was performed on the Illumina HiSeq platform. The authors processed their data as follows. Synthetic template baselines were used to correct PCR bias computationally, reads within Hamming distance 2 were collapsed together, and singletons that could not be merged were discarded. Reads were aligned to IMGT to assign V, D and J genes, CDR3 length, and insertions or deletions at six rearrangement sites. Within each subset, clonotype counts were normalized to the number of sorted cells before true diversity and Gini coefficients were calculated with the tcR R package. Repertoire sharing was quantified using the overlap coefficient calculated on TCRB nucleotide sequences. Out-of-frame TCRB sequences from naive cells were analyzed to stand in for the pre-selection repertoire. TCRdb retrieved this table from immuneACCESS and kept in-frame rearrangements only. Not all clones are present; in checked studies, unresolved V genes account for under half, and no reason is known for the remainder. That table is the source of V, J and clone size, and D and trimming were worked out from the DNA. The sample data list roughly 260,000 clones, and about 20% of these were observed just once. Around 0.029% of the sample is held by the ten biggest clonotypes.

Here is what the overall study found, with its caveats: Naive, central memory and regulatory TCRB repertoires appeared to be more alike among patients than among healthy donors. PCR may preferentially amplify shorter templates, but because patient and control samples were amplified and corrected together, any resulting skew would affect both groups equally. HLA sub-analyses involved small numbers of individuals, so any influence of HLA type on TCRB rearrangement remained unresolved. Type 1 diabetes patients showed a moderate but significant shortening of TCRB CDR3 length in all four CD4+ subsets. Sequencing cDNA rather than genomic DNA could over-represent highly expressing activated cells, although activation and CD3 levels did not differ between groups. At VDJ recombination sites, patients with type 1 diabetes made fewer insertions and deleted more nucleotides, a pattern implying thymic rearrangement abnormalities.

This clone was counted between two and nine times. The antigen it recognizes is unknown. Per-base quality was not reported, and no clone a single base away is much larger than it. V was cut back by 0 bases and J by 4 bases, leaving a gap of 15 bases between them. Spanning cysteine to phenylalanine, the CDR3 consists of 16 amino acids. Only the CDR3 portion is preserved as DNA: 48 bases, with reading frame beginning at the first base. The germline V gene sets CDR1 to LGHNA and CDR2 to YSLEER. The sequence was collected from a middle-aged woman with type 1 diabetes. Recombination linked TRBV4-3 to TRBJ1-2; TRBD1 is a possible D gene, resting on 5 matching bases. Sample: naive CD4+ T cells from blood. The cell subset or site label of this sample denotes: true naive CD4+ T cells. The CDR3 reads CASSQDGAGPFYGYTF. The bases are TGCGCCAGCAGCCAAGATGGGGCAGGCCCCTTCTATGGCTACACCTTC.